A single sample is the source of the 14 T cell receptor beta chains below, sequenced in a study of beta chain features in type 1 diabetes (dated by TCRdb to about 2018). The library was prepared using the immunoSEQ multiplex PCR assay. All of the isolated RNA was reverse transcribed with the High Capacity cDNA Reverse Transcription Kit, so expressed TCRB transcripts were sequenced. TCRdb holds this immuneACCESS table with in-frame rearrangements only. Some clones are missing; in checked studies, unresolved V genes explain under half, and the rest has no known cause. The sample includes about 900,000 clones, with 15% to 20% observed a single time. The ten most abundant clones make up 0.02% to 0.025% of the sample. Sequenced input: naive CD4+ T cells from blood. Per the publication, the cell subset or site label means: true naive CD4+ T cells. The receptors originated from a woman aged 18-29 years in good health.

This clone has more than one count but fewer than ten. V is TRBV28 and J is TRBJ1-5; tentatively, D is TRBD1 (6 bases). The CDR3 has 14 residues. V lost 6 bases and J lost 4, with 13 bases in between. Germline V gene lookup returns CDR1 MDHEN and CDR2 SYDVKM. CDR3 sequence (DNA): TGTGCCAGCAGGGACGGGGGCAGGAATCAGCCCCAGCATTTT. Translating it yields CASRDGGRNQPQHF.

Comments on this clone: A junction end diverges from the germline sequence, so it may reflect a read error. The chain links TRBV10-3 to TRBJ2-3, with D possibly being TRBD2 (6 bases). This CDR3 spans 12 amino acids. Looked up from germline, CDR1 is ENHRY and CDR2 is SYGVKD. The CDR3 protein is CAIILLGTLPRF. CDR3 bases: TGTGCCATCATTCTACTCGGGACTCTGCCCCGTTTT.

The rearrangement uses TRBV9 and TRBJ1-2; 8 nucleotides line up with TRBD1. Trimming cost V 3 bases and J 7 bases; bases outside gene matches: 5. The germline gives CDR1 SGDLS, CDR2 YYNGEE. This CDR3 spans 13 amino acids. The CDR3 coding sequence is TGTGCCAGCAGCGCTTCCAGGGGGCTTGGCTACACCTTC. It is translated as CASSASRGLGYTF.

The rearrangement links TRBV13 to TRBJ2-4; 7 bases fit TRBD1. Trimming cost V 2 bases and J 4 bases; bases outside gene matches: 8. The length of the CDR3 is 16 residues. The germline V gene encodes CDR1 PRHDT and CDR2 FYEKMQ (reference sequence). Written as DNA, the CDR3 is TGTGCCAGCAGCTTACAGGACAGGATTCAAAAAAACATTCAGTACTTC. Its protein product is CASSLQDRIQKNIQYF.

The V and J genes are TRBV11-2 and TRBJ2-1; 9 nucleotides match TRBD2. V lost 2 bases, J lost 9 bases, and 11 bases stayed unmatched. This CDR3 is built from 16 residues. Germline V gene lookup returns CDR1 SGHAT and CDR2 FQNNGV. The CDR3 DNA is TGTGCCAGCAGCTTACTGGCGGGAGGGCTACAGGGTGAGCAGTTCTTC. Its protein product is CASSLLAGGLQGEQFF.

V usage is TRBV18 and J usage is TRBJ2-4, with D maybe TRBD1 (5 bases). V was trimmed by 3 bases and J by 3 bases, leaving 12 bases between them. CDR1 and CDR2 from the germline V gene are KGHSH and LQKENI. The CDR3 totals 15 residues. The CDR3 bases are TGTGCCAGCTCACCTCAGGGATTTGACAAAAACATTCAGTACTTC. It translates to CASSPQGFDKNIQYF.

This clone has only a few counts. The chain combines TRBV7-2 with TRBJ2-7; 8 positions match TRBD2. V trimming: 8 bases; J trimming: 7 bases; junction bases outside the gene matches: 10. Germline CDR1 and CDR2: SGHTA and FQGNSA. The CDR3 loop spans 13 amino acids. In nucleotides, the CDR3 is TGTGCCAGCGGACCTCAAGCGGGAGTTGAGCAGTACTTC. As protein: CASGPQAGVEQYF.

The chain carries TRBV2 and TRBJ2-7; TRBD1 agrees at 7 bases. The J segment lost 3 bases and the V segment lost 1 base, leaving 9 bases of the junction unmatched. Looked up from germline, CDR1 is SNHLY and CDR2 is FYNNEI. The length of the CDR3 is 16 residues. The CDR3 coding sequence is TGTGCCAGCAGTGAAGGCTCCGGACAGGATTACTACGAGCAGTACTTC. Translation: CASSEGSGQDYYEQYF.

This clone was seen a handful of times. V usage is TRBV5-6 and J usage is TRBJ2-7, with 15 bases matching TRBD2. The CDR3 extends over 17 amino acids. Germline assignment: CDR1 SGHDT and CDR2 YYEEEE. The trim removed 5 bases at V and 2 bases at J, leaving 8 bases unmatched. The CDR3 sequence is CASSGLAGGRFAYEQYF. CDR3 bases: TGTGCCAGCAGTGGACTAGCGGGAGGGAGGTTCGCCTACGAGCAGTACTTC.

Only a few counts were recorded for this clone. The chain links TRBV18 to TRBJ2-1; no clear D. This CDR3 comprises 14 residues. The V end lost 6 bases, the J end lost 0 bases, and 9 bases lay between the germline ends. CDR1 KGHSH and CDR2 LQKENI come from the germline V gene. CDR3: CASSTAVSYNEQFF. The CDR3 DNA reads as TGTGCCAGCTCTACGGCCGTCTCCTACAATGAGCAGTTCTTC.

This clone has just a few counts. The chain joins TRBV7-2 to TRBJ2-5; D may correspond to TRBD1 or TRBD2 (6 bases each). Germline-derived CDR1 and CDR2 are SGHTA and FQGNSA. V was pared by 5 bases and J by 0 bases, with 13 bases between. This CDR3 contains 15 residues. The CDR3 reads CASSLGGGNQETQYF. DNA of the CDR3: TGTGCCAGCAGCCTTGGAGGGGGGAACCAAGAGACCCAGTACTTC.

This clone was observed a handful of times. This chain uses TRBV18 with TRBJ1-1, with TRBD1 identical over 8 bases. Germline V CDR1 and CDR2: KGHSH, LQKENI. The CDR3 length is 13 residues. After removal of 6 bases from V and 11 bases from J, the junction contained 11 bases not matched to a gene. The CDR3 is CASSRQGLLAAFF. CDR3 DNA: TGTGCCAGCTCTCGACAGGGGTTGCTGGCTGCTTTCTTT.

The table lists this clone with a few counts. The CDR3 region is CASSPPETIYEQYF. The CDR3 nucleotides are TGTGCCAGCAGCCCCCCCGAGACCATCTACGAGCAGTACTTC. This chain links TRBV11-1 with TRBJ2-7; the D is unclear. The CDR3 contains 14 residues. Germline-derived CDR1 and CDR2 are SGHAT and FQDESV (reference sequence). V was trimmed by 5 bases and J by 3 bases, leaving 14 bases between them.

This rearrangement joins TRBV19 to TRBJ1-5, with a possible D match to TRBD1 (5 bases). Trimming shortened V by 0 bases and J by 7 bases, and 13 bases separated the two germline ends. CDR3 length: 15 residues. Germline V gene data show CDR1 as LNHDA and CDR2 as SQIVND (reference sequence). CDR3 amino acids: CASSIERRRGQPQHF. CDR3 nucleotide sequence: TGTGCCAGTAGTATAGAAAGGAGGCGGGGGCAGCCCCAGCATTTT.